This TCR beta chain is from a study of Graves' ophthalmopathy and Graves' hyperthyroidism. This clonotype was seen many times. The TCR beta CDR3 regions underwent amplification from RNA transcripts. Scientists carried out first-round RT-PCR using HTBI primers and then a second-round multiplex PCR. From the multiplex PCR reads, TCRdb called clonotypes with MiXCR, one entry per CDR3 protein. Of about 600,000 distinct CDR3 sequences in the sample, under 45% were seen once. Germline loops: CDR1 LNHDA, CDR2 SQIVND (reference sequence). This CDR3 is built from 14 residues. V lost 4 bases, J lost 6 bases, and 15 bases lay in between.

The chain recombines TRBV19 with TRBJ1-2; D may be TRBD1 (5 bases). Sequenced: peripheral blood or thyroid tissue (not recorded which). The TCR sequence derives from an adult man with Graves' hyperthyroidism. CDR3 region: CASSSGTAIDGYTF. Here the CDR3 DNA reads TGTGCCAGTAGTAGCGGGACGGCCATCGATGGCTACACCTTC.